These T cell receptor beta chains were read from a single sample in a study of blood T cell repertoires in COVID-19. Produced via immunoSEQ multiplex PCR; TCRdb's table is partial and in-frame only. Of approximately 200,000 clones listed, roughly 80% are singletons. Material for sequencing was peripheral blood. The receptors were sampled from a human donor in a cohort sampled during active COVID-19. Each CDR3 is given with its conserved first and last residue. Each record gives: J gene, clone size, V gene, D gene, CDR3 protein, CDR3 DNA. D genes are given only for firm matches. The listing skips clone size in some rows; elsewhere it reads once, few, many or a size class.

j_call: TRBJ1-4
clone_size: once
v_call: TRBV7-6
d_call: TRBD1
cdr3_aa: CASSYPGQGREKLFF
cdr3_nt: TGTGCCAGCAGCTACCCGGGACAGGGAAGGGAAAAACTGTTTTTT

j_call: TRBJ2-3
clone_size: NA
v_call: TRBV19
d_call: TRBD2
cdr3_aa: CAVSRLAGFNTQYF
cdr3_nt: TGTGCCGTATCTCGGCTAGCGGGCTTTAATACGCAGTATTTT

j_call: TRBJ2-1
clone_size: once
v_call: TRBV3-1/TRBV3-2
d_call: TRBD2
cdr3_aa: CASSQGPSGALYGQFF
cdr3_nt: TGTGCCAGCAGCCAAGGGCCTAGCGGGGCACTTTACGGGCAGTTCTTC

j_call: TRBJ1-2
clone_size: NA
v_call: TRBV27
d_call: TRBD1
cdr3_aa: CASRTGGKDGYTF
cdr3_nt: TGTGCCAGCCGGACAGGGGGAAAGGATGGCTACACCTTC

j_call: TRBJ1-1
clone_size: NA
v_call: TRBV7-9
d_call: NA
cdr3_aa: CASSFGGYTEAFF
cdr3_nt: TGTGCCAGCAGCTTTGGCGGCTACACTGAAGCTTTCTTT

j_call: TRBJ1-2
clone_size: NA
v_call: TRBV7-8
d_call: TRBD1
cdr3_aa: CASSLGQGAHGYTF
cdr3_nt: TGTGCCAGCAGCTTAGGACAGGGGGCGCATGGCTACACCTTC

j_call: TRBJ2-7
clone_size: NA
v_call: TRBV19
d_call: TRBD1
cdr3_aa: CASSVGQGYEQYF
cdr3_nt: TGTGCCAGTAGTGTCGGACAGGGCTACGAGCAGTACTTC

j_call: TRBJ2-1
clone_size: many
v_call: TRBV28
d_call: TRBD2
cdr3_aa: CASSFPSSGASYNEQFF
cdr3_nt: TGTGCCAGCAGTTTCCCTTCGAGCGGGGCCTCCTACAATGAGCAGTTCTTC

j_call: TRBJ1-2
clone_size: NA
v_call: TRBV7-9
d_call: TRBD1
cdr3_aa: CASSPGQGGGYTF
cdr3_nt: TGTGCCAGCAGCCCCGGACAGGGCGGGGGCTACACCTTC

j_call: TRBJ1-1
clone_size: NA
v_call: TRBV7-2
d_call: NA
cdr3_aa: CASSLVPPPSNTEAFF
cdr3_nt: TGTGCCAGCAGCTTAGTTCCCCCCCCCTCGAACACTGAAGCTTTCTTT

j_call: TRBJ1-5
clone_size: NA
v_call: TRBV28
d_call: NA
cdr3_aa: CASSARGYSNQPQHF
cdr3_nt: TGTGCCAGCAGTGCCAGAGGGTATAGCAATCAGCCCCAGCATTTT

j_call: TRBJ2-7
clone_size: NA
v_call: TRBV6-6
d_call: TRBD1
cdr3_aa: CASSAHRDSYEQYF
cdr3_nt: TGTGCCAGCAGTGCCCACCGGGACAGCTACGAGCAGTACTTC

j_call: TRBJ2-7
clone_size: NA
v_call: TRBV6-5
d_call: TRBD1
cdr3_aa: CASSSVTGGPYEQYF
cdr3_nt: TGTGCCAGCAGCTCAGTGACAGGGGGTCCCTACGAGCAGTACTTC

j_call: TRBJ2-5
clone_size: NA
v_call: TRBV5-5
d_call: NA
cdr3_aa: CASSLAPGNRETQYF
cdr3_nt: TGTGCCAGCAGCTTGGCGCCAGGGAATAGGGAGACCCAGTACTTC

j_call: TRBJ2-5
clone_size: NA
v_call: TRBV28
d_call: NA
cdr3_aa: CASSPTGPETQYF
cdr3_nt: TGTGCCAGCAGTCCCACAGGTCCCGAGACCCAGTACTTC